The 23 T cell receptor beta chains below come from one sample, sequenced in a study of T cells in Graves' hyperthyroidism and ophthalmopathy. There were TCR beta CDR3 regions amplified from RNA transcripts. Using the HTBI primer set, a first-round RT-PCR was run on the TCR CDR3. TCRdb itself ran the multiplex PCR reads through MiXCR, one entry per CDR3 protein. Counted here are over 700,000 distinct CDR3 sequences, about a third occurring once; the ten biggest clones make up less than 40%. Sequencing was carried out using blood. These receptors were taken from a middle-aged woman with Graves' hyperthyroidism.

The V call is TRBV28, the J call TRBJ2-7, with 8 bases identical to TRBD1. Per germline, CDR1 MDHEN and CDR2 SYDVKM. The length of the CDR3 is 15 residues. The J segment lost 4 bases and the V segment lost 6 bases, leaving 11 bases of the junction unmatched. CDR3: CASRLGTGQRYEQYF. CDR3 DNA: TGTGCCAGCAGACTAGGGACAGGCCAGCGTTACGAGCAGTACTTC.

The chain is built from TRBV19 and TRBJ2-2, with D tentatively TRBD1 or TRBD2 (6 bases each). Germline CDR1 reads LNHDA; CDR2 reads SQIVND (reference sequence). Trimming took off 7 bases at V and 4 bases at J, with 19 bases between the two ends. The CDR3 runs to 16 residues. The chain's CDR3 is CASKGGAGTFTGELFF. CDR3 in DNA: TGTGCCAGTAAGGGGGGCGCGGGGACTTTCACCGGGGAGCTGTTTTTT.

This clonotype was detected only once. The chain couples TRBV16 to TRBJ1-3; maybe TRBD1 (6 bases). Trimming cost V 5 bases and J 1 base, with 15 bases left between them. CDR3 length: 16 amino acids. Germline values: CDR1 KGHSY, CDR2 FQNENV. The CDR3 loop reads CASSTSWGRSGNTIYF. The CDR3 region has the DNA TGTGCCAGCAGCACTAGCTGGGGGCGTTCTGGAAACACCATATATTTT. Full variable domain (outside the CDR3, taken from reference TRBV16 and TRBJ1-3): GEEVAQTPKHLVRGEGQKAKLYCAPIKGHSYVFWYQQVLKNEFKFLISFQNENVFDETGMPKERFSAKCLPNSPCSLEIQATKLEDSAVYFCASSTSWGRSGNTIYFGEGSWLTVV.

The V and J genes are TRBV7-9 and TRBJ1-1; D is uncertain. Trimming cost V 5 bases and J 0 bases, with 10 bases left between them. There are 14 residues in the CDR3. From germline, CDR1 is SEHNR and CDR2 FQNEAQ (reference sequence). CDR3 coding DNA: TGTGCCAGCAGCCGGCCCTCCCTGAACACTGAAGCTTTCTTT. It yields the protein CASSRPSLNTEAFF.

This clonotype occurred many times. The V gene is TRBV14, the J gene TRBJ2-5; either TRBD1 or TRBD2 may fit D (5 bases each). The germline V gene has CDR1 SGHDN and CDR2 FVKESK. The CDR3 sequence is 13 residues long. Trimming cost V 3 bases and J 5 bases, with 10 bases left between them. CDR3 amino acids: CASSQGPGETQYF. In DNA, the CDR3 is TGTGCCAGCAGCCAGGGACCGGGCGAGACCCAGTACTTC.

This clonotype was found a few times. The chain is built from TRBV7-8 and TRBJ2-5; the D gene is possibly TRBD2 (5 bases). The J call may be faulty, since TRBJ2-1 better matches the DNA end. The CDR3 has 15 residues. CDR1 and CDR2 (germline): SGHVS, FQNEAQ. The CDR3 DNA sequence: TGTGCCAGCAGCTTGAGTGCGGGCATCTACAATGAGCAGTTCTTC. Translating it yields CASSLSAGIYNEQFF.

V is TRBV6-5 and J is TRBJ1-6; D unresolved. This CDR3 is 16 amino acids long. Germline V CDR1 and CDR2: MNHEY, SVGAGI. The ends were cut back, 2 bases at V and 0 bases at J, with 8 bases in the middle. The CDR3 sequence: CASSYVGSSYNSPLHF. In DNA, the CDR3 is TGTGCCAGCAGTTACGTCGGTAGCTCCTATAATTCACCCCTCCACTTT.

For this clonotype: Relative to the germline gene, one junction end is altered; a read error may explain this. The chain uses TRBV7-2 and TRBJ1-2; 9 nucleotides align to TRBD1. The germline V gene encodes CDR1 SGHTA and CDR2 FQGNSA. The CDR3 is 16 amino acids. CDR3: CASSRPGQGINYGYTF. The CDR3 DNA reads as TGCGCCAGCAGCCGGCCGGGACAGGGAATAAACTATGGCTACACCTTC.

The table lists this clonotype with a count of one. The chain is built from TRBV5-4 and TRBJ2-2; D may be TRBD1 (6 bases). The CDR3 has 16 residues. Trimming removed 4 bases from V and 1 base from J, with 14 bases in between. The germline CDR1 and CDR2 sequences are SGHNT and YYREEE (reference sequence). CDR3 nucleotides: TGTGCCAGCAGCCGTTTACGGACAGAGAACACCGGGGAGCTGTTTTTT. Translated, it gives CASSRLRTENTGELFF.

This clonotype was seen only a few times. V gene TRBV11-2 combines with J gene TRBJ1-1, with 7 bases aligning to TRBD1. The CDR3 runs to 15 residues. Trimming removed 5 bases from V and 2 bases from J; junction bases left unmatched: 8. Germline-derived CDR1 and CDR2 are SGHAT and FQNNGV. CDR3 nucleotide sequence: TGTGCCAGCAGCCACCAACAGGGGTTCAACACTGAAGCTTTCTTT. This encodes CASSHQQGFNTEAFF. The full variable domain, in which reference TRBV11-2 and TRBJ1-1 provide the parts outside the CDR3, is EAGVAQSPRYKIIEKRQSVAFWCNPISGHATLYWYQQILGQGPKLLIQFQNNGVVDDSQLPKDRFSAERLKGVDSTLKIQPAKLEDSAVYLCASSHQQGFNTEAFFGQGTRLTVV.

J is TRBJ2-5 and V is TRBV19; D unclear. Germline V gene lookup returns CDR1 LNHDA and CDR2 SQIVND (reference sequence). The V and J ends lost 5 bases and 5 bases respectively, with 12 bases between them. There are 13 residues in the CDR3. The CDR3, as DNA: TGTGCCAGTAGTCCTGGGCGAGTGGAGACCCAGTACTTC. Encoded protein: CASSPGRVETQYF.

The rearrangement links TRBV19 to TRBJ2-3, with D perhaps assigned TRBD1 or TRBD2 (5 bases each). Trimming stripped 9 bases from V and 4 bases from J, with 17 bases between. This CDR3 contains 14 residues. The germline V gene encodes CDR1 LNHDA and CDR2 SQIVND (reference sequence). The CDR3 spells CASSPGPASDTQYF. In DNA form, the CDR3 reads TGTGCCAGCTCCCCGGGACCAGCATCAGATACGCAGTATTTT.

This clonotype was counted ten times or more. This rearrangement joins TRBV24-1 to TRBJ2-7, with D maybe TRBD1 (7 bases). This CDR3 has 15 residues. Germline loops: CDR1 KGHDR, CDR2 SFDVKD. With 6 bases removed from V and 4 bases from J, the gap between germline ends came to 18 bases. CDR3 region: CATSPGDSRSYEQYF. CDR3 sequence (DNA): TGTGCCACCAGTCCGGGGGACAGTCGCTCGTACGAGCAGTACTTC.

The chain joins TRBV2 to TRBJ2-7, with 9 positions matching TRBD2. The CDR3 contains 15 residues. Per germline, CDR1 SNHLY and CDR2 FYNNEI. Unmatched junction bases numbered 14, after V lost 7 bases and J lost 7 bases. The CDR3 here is CASTASGGRTNEQYF. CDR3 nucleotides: TGTGCCAGCACCGCAAGCGGGGGGAGAACCAATGAGCAGTACTTC.

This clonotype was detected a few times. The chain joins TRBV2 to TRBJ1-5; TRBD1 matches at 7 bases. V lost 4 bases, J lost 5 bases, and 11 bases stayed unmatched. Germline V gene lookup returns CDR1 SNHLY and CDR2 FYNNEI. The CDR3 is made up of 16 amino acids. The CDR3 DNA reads TGTGCCAGCAGTGCTTCGGAGGGACAGCTTGATCAGCCCCAGCATTTT. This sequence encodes CASSASEGQLDQPQHF.

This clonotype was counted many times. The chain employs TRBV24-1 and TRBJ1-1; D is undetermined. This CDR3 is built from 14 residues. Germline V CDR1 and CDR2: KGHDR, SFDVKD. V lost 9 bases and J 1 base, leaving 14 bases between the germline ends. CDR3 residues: CATHSGGKNTEAFF. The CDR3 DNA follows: TGTGCCACCCATAGTGGAGGGAAGAACACTGAAGCTTTCTTT.

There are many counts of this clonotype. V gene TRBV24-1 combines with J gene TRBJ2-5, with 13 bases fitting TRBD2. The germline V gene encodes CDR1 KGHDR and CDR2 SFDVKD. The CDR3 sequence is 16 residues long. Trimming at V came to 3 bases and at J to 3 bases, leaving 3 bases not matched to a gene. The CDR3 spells CATSDTGTSGKETQYF. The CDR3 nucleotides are TGTGCCACCAGTGATACGGGGACTAGCGGGAAAGAGACCCAGTACTTC.

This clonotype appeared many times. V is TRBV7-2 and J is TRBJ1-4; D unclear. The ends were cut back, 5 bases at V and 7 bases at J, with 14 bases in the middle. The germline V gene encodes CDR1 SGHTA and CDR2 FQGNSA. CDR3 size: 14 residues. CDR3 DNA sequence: TGTGCCAGCAGCGGGCCGAAAAGCGGTGAAAAACTGTTTTTT. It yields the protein CASSGPKSGEKLFF.

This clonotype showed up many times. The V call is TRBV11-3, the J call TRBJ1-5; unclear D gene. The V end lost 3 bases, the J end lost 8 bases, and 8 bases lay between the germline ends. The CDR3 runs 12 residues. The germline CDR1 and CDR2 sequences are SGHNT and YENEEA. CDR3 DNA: TGTGCCAGCAGCTTGAGGGTTGAGCCCCAGCATTTT. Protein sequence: CASSLRVEPQHF.

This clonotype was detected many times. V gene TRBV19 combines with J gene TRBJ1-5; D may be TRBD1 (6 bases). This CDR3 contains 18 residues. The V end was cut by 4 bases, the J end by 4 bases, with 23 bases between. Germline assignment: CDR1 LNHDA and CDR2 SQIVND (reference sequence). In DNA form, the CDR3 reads TGTGCCAGTAGTACCAACCGGGACAAACCTCGCCTTAATCAGCCCCAGCATTTT. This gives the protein CASSTNRDKPRLNQPQHF.

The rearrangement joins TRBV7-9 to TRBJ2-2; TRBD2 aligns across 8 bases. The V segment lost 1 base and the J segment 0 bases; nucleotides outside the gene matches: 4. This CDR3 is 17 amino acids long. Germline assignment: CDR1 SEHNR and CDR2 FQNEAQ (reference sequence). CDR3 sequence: CASSLGAGLANTGELFF. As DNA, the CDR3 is TGTGCCAGCAGCTTAGGGGCGGGACTAGCGAACACCGGGGAGCTGTTTTTT.

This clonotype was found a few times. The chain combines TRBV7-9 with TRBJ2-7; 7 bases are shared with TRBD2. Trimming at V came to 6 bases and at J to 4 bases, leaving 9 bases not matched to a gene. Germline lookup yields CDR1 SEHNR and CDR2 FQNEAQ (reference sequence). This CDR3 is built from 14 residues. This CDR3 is CASSSSPGGYEQYF. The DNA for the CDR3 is TGTGCCAGCAGTTCCTCGCCGGGGGGATACGAGCAGTACTTC. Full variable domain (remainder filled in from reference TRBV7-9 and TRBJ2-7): DTGVSQNPRHKITKRGQNVTFRCDPISEHNRLYWYRQTLGQGPEFLTYFQNEAQLEKSRLLSDRFSAERPKGSFSTLEIQRTEQGDSAMYLCASSSSPGGYEQYFGPGTRLTVT.

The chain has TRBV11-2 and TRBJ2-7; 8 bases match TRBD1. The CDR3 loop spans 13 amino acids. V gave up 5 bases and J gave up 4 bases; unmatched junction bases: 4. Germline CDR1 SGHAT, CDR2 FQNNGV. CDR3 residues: CASSGRTGYEQYF. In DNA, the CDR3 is TGTGCCAGCAGCGGACGGACAGGGTACGAGCAGTACTTC.